The rows below give T cell receptor beta chains drawn from one sample of a study of T cell responses to AZD1222 COVID-19 vaccine. Clones were read by immunoSEQ multiplex PCR, and TCRdb kept only the in-frame ones, dropping some. The sample gives some 120,000 clones, roughly 91% of which show up once; roughly 1.3% is in the top ten. The sample in question was peripheral blood, obtained on day 0 of AZD1222 vaccination. Source of these receptors: an adult in good health. The CDR3 runs from the conserved cysteine through the conserved F or W. D genes are given only for firm matches. Size tells how often a clone was seen (once, few, many) or the class of an expanded clone, and some rows leave it out.

clone_size: NA
v_call: TRBV2
d_call: NA
j_call: TRBJ1-4
cdr3_aa: CASTPDRIEKLFF
cdr3_nt: TGTGCCAGCACCCCCGACCGAATCGAAAAACTGTTTTTT

clone_size: NA
v_call: TRBV27
d_call: NA
j_call: TRBJ1-6
cdr3_aa: CASSLQGSVSPLHF
cdr3_nt: TGTGCCAGCAGTTTACAGGGGTCGGTCTCACCCCTCCACTTT

clone_size: NA
v_call: TRBV10-3
d_call: TRBD1
j_call: TRBJ1-6
cdr3_aa: CAISESGTVNSPLHF
cdr3_nt: TGTGCCATCAGTGAGTCAGGGACAGTGAATTCACCCCTCCACTTT

clone_size: NA
v_call: TRBV6-5
d_call: TRBD1
j_call: TRBJ2-7
cdr3_aa: CASSPGTGIYEQYF
cdr3_nt: TGTGCCAGCAGCCCGGGGACAGGGATCTACGAGCAGTACTTC

clone_size: once
v_call: TRBV6-5
d_call: NA
j_call: TRBJ2-7
cdr3_aa: CASSHDRAYEQYF
cdr3_nt: TGTGCCAGCAGTCACGACAGAGCCTACGAGCAGTACTTC

clone_size: few
v_call: TRBV7-6
d_call: TRBD1
j_call: TRBJ1-4
cdr3_aa: CASSLYGQGATNEKLFF
cdr3_nt: TGTGCCAGCAGCTTATATGGACAGGGGGCAACTAATGAAAAACTGTTTTTT

clone_size: NA
v_call: TRBV2
d_call: NA
j_call: TRBJ2-7
cdr3_aa: CASSEVTGRYEQYF
cdr3_nt: TGTGCCAGCAGTGAAGTGACAGGGAGGTACGAGCAGTACTTC

clone_size: NA
v_call: TRBV15
d_call: NA
j_call: TRBJ2-3
cdr3_aa: CATSSNTDTQYF
cdr3_nt: TGTGCCACCAGCAGTAACACAGATACGCAGTATTTT

clone_size: NA
v_call: TRBV27
d_call: TRBD1
j_call: TRBJ1-4
cdr3_aa: CASSRTGALQNEKLFF
cdr3_nt: TGTGCCAGCAGCCGGACAGGGGCGCTACAAAATGAAAAACTGTTTTTT

clone_size: few
v_call: TRBV7-9
d_call: NA
j_call: TRBJ2-1
cdr3_aa: CASSLRGVDEQFF
cdr3_nt: TGTGCCAGCAGCTTGAGGGGGGTCGATGAGCAGTTCTTC

clone_size: NA
v_call: TRBV2
d_call: TRBD2
j_call: TRBJ2-7
cdr3_aa: CASVGLAGGRDEQYF
cdr3_nt: TGTGCCAGCGTAGGACTAGCGGGGGGTCGGGACGAGCAGTACTTC

clone_size: NA
v_call: TRBV7-9
d_call: TRBD1
j_call: TRBJ1-2
cdr3_aa: CASSLTGGGHGYTF
cdr3_nt: TGTGCCAGCAGCCTGACAGGGGGCGGGCATGGCTACACCTTC

clone_size: NA
v_call: TRBV6-1
d_call: NA
j_call: TRBJ2-5
cdr3_aa: CASSEVSWTATSQYF
cdr3_nt: TGTGCCAGCAGTGAAGTGTCTTGGACGGCAACGTCCCAGTACTTC

clone_size: NA
v_call: TRBV6-2/TRBV6-3
d_call: NA
j_call: TRBJ1-4
cdr3_aa: CASSYVVGEKLFF
cdr3_nt: TGTGCCAGCAGTTACGTCGTTGGGGAAAAACTGTTTTTT

clone_size: NA
v_call: TRBV5-3
d_call: NA
j_call: TRBJ2-7
cdr3_aa: CARSLSRWRSSYEQYF
cdr3_nt: TGTGCCAGAAGCTTGTCACGGTGGAGGAGCTCCTACGAGCAGTACTTC

clone_size: NA
v_call: TRBV4-2
d_call: TRBD2
j_call: TRBJ2-1
cdr3_aa: CASSQDGARLAGGNNEQFF
cdr3_nt: TGTGCCAGCAGCCAAGATGGGGCAAGACTAGCGGGGGGAAACAATGAGCAGTTCTTC

clone_size: NA
v_call: TRBV6-5
d_call: NA
j_call: TRBJ1-2
cdr3_aa: CASTRHTLDYGYTF
cdr3_nt: TGTGCCAGCACCCGACATACTCTAGACTATGGCTACACCTTC